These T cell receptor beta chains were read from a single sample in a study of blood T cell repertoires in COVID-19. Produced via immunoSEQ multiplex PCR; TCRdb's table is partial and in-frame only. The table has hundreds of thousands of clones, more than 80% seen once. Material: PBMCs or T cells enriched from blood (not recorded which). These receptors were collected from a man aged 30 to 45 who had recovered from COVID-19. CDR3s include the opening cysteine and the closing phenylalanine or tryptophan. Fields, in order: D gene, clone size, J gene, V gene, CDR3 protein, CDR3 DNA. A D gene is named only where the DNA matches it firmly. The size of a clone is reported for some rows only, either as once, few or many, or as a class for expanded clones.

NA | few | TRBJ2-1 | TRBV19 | CASSISRGAGNEQFF | TGTGCCAGTAGTATATCCAGAGGTGCCGGCAATGAGCAGTTCTTC
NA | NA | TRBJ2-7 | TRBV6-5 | CASSTQASSYEQYF | TGTGCCAGCAGCACACAGGCCAGCTCCTACGAGCAGTACTTC
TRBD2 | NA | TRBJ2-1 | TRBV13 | CASSEAGVPYNEQFF | TGTGCCAGCAGCGAAGCGGGAGTTCCCTACAATGAGCAGTTCTTC
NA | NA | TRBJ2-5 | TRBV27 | CASSSGGPWETQYF | TGTGCCAGCAGTTCCGGAGGACCTTGGGAGACCCAGTACTTC
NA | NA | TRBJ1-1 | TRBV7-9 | CASTSRGSLNTEAFF | TGTGCCAGCACCTCCCGAGGGTCACTGAACACTGAAGCTTTCTTT
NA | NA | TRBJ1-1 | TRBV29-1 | CSVYNLNTEAFF | TGCAGCGTTTACAATTTAAACACTGAAGCTTTCTTT
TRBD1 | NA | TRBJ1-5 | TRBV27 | CASTPGTGGNQPQHF | TGTGCCAGCACCCCCGGGACAGGGGGGAATCAGCCCCAGCATTTT
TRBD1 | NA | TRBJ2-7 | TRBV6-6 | CAATRGTGGPEQYF | TGTGCCGCCACTAGGGGGACAGGGGGCCCCGAGCAGTACTTC
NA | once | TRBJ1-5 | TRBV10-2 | CASSEVVGNQPQHF | TGCGCCAGCAGTGAGGTGGTAGGCAATCAGCCCCAGCATTTT
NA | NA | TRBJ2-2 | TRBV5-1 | CASSKSGTSPTGELFF | TGCGCCAGCAGCAAATCCGGGACAAGCCCCACCGGGGAGCTGTTTTTT
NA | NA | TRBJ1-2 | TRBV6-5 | CASRGDTTYGYTF | TGTGCCAGCAGGGGGGACACGACCTATGGCTACACCTTC
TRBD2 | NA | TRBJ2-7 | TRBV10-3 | CAISELLGTSGTPYEQYF | TGTGCCATCAGTGAGTTACTCGGGACTAGCGGGACCCCCTACGAGCAGTACTTC
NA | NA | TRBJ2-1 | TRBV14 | CASGASVTEQFF | TGTGCCAGCGGGGCTAGCGTTACTGAGCAGTTCTTC
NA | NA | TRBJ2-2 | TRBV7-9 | CASSSYTGELFF | TGTGCCAGCAGCTCATACACCGGGGAGCTGTTTTTT
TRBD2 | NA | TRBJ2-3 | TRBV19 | CASSLRLAGGPYVGGDTQYF | TGTGCCAGTAGTCTTCGACTAGCGGGAGGGCCATACGTCGGGGGAGATACGCAGTATTTT
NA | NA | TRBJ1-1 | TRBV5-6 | CASSLLVGQGGTEAFF | TGTGCCAGCAGCTTGTTGGTTGGCCAGGGCGGCACTGAAGCTTTCTTT
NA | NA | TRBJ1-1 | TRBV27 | CASSFFGRNTEAFF | TGTGCCAGCAGTTTCTTCGGGAGAAACACTGAAGCTTTCTTT
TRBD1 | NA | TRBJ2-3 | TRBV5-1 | CASSFTGTGVSDTQYF | TGCGCCAGCAGCTTCACCGGGACAGGGGTCTCAGATACGCAGTATTTT
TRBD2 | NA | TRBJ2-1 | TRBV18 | CASSPLLAGAQEQFF | TGTGCCAGCTCACCTTTGCTAGCGGGAGCGCAGGAGCAGTTCTTC
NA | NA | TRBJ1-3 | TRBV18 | CASSPEGAGNTIYF | TGTGCCAGCTCACCAGAAGGGGCTGGAAACACCATATATTTT
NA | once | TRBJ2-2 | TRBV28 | CASSLVQLPNTGELFF | TGTGCCAGCAGTTTAGTACAGCTCCCGAACACCGGGGAGCTGTTTTTT
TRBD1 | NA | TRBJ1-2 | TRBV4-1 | CASGPGDSNYGYTF | TGCGCCAGCGGCCCGGGGGACAGCAACTATGGCTACACCTTC
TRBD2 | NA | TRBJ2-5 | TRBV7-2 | CASSLYFGGGETQYF | TGTGCCAGCAGCCTCTATTTCGGGGGGGGAGAGACCCAGTACTTC
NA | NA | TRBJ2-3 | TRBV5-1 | CASSLELPDTQYF | TGCGCCAGCAGCTTGGAACTACCAGATACGCAGTATTTT
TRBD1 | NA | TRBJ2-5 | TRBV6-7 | CASSIGDRGLQETQYF | TGTGCCAGCAGTATCGGGGACAGGGGGCTTCAAGAGACCCAGTACTTC
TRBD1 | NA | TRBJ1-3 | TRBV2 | CASSSETGDSGNTIYF | TGTGCCAGCAGCTCGGAAACAGGGGACTCTGGAAACACCATATATTTT
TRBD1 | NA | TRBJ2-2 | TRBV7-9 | CASSPLFGSGQVRTGELFF | TGTGCCAGCAGCCCATTATTCGGATCGGGACAGGTACGGACCGGGGAGCTGTTTTTT
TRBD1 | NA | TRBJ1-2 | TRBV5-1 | CASSPQDRGLGYTF | TGCGCCAGCAGCCCCCAAGACAGGGGGCTCGGCTACACCTTC
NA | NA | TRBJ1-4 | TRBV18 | CASSRTGATNEKLFF | TGTGCCAGCTCGAGAACAGGTGCAACTAATGAAAAACTGTTTTTT
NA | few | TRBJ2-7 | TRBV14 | CASSRRGQGYSSYEQYF | TGTGCCAGCAGCCGCCGAGGCCAAGGCTATAGCTCCTACGAGCAGTACTTC
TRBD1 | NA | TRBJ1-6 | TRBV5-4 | CASSWAGTANSPLHF | TGTGCCAGCAGCTGGGCCGGGACAGCTAATTCACCCCTCCACTTT
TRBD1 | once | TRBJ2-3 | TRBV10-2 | CASGGQGPDTQYF | TGCGCCAGCGGCGGACAGGGCCCGGATACGCAGTATTTT
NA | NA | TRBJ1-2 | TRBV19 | CASTSRGGALYTF | TGTGCCAGTACCTCTCGTGGTGGGGCGCTTTACACCTTC
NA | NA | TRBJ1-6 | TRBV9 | CASSADRIDSPLHF | TGTGCCAGCAGCGCGGACAGAATTGATTCACCCCTCCACTTT
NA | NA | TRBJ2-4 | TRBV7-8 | CASSLLGLGIAKNIQYF | TGTGCCAGCAGCCTCCTAGGACTGGGAATAGCCAAAAACATTCAGTACTTC
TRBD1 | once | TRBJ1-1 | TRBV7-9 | CASQGTGEAFF | TGTGCCTCACAGGGGACAGGAGAAGCTTTCTTT
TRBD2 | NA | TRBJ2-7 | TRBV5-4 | CASSLRNEREGREQYF | TGTGCCAGCAGCTTAAGAAACGAGCGGGAGGGCAGGGAGCAGTACTTC
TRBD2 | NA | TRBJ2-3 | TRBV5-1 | CASSRGAGGQDTQYF | TGCGCCAGCAGCCGGGGGGCGGGAGGGCAAGATACGCAGTATTTT
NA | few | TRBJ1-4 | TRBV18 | CASSPDQGGEKLFF | TGTGCCAGCTCACCAGACCAAGGGGGAGAAAAACTGTTTTTT
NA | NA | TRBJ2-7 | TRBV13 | CASTFRGSSYEQYF | TGTGCCAGCACCTTTAGAGGCAGCTCCTACGAGCAGTACTTC